This entry lists 13 T cell receptor beta chains sequenced from one sample in a study of cytomegalovirus exposure and HLA in healthy donors. Researchers ran the PCR with 60 Vbeta and 13 Jbeta primers. Profiled with immunoSEQ multiplex PCR; TCRdb holds only in-frame clones, not every one. This sample's clone table lists 100,000 or so clones. Sequences were obtained from PBMCs. These receptors came from a man between 45 and 60 years old in good health and CMV-seronegative.

V is TRBV16 and J is TRBJ1-3; perhaps TRBD1 as D (5 bases). The CDR3 is made up of 16 amino acids. Germline V gene lookup returns CDR1 KGHSY and CDR2 FQNENV. Trimming pared 0 bases from V and 2 bases from J, leaving 11 bases between. CDR3 residues: CASSQSEGPPGNTIYF. The CDR3 DNA follows: TGTGCCAGCAGCCAATCGGAGGGGCCTCCTGGAAACACCATATATTTT.

The rearrangement uses TRBV11-2 and TRBJ2-2; D not resolved. Germline CDR1 and CDR2: SGHAT and FQNNGV. Trimming shortened V by 2 bases and J by 7 bases, and 5 bases separated the two germline ends. CDR3 size: 12 residues. CDR3 loop: CASSLISGELFF. CDR3 in DNA: TGTGCCAGCAGCTTAATCAGCGGGGAGCTGTTTTTT.

In regard to this clone: The junction shows a germline mismatch at one end, possibly a read error. This chain uses TRBV4-3 with TRBJ1-2, with 10 bases identical to TRBD1. This CDR3 has 17 residues. CDR1 and CDR2 (germline): LGHNA, YSLEER. In DNA, the CDR3 is TGCGCCGGCAGCCAAGAAATTCGGGAGACAGGGGGCCCGGGGTACACCTTC. Translation: CAGSQEIRETGGPGYTF.

The chain uses TRBV27 and TRBJ2-5; the match to TRBD1 covers 7 bases. Germline assignment: CDR1 MNHEY and CDR2 SMNVEV (reference sequence). The CDR3 sequence is 16 residues long. V dropped 1 base and J dropped 5; count of bases not matched to a gene: 10. DNA for the CDR3: TGTGCCAGCAGTTTATGGGCCTCGACAGGGCGGGAGACCCAGTACTTC. Its translation: CASSLWASTGRETQYF.

The chain has TRBV30 and TRBJ1-1; 7 nucleotides match TRBD1. The CDR3 contains 15 residues. The J segment lost 0 bases and the V segment lost 4 bases, leaving 8 bases of the junction unmatched. Per the germline V gene, CDR1 is GTSNPN and CDR2 is SVGIG (reference sequence). CDR3 in amino acids: CAWKRVDRVNTEAFF. The CDR3 region has the DNA TGTGCCTGGAAGCGCGTAGACAGGGTGAACACTGAAGCTTTCTTT.

This rearrangement joins TRBV5-4 to TRBJ1-1, with D possibly matching TRBD1 (5 bases). Germline assignment: CDR1 SGHNT and CDR2 YYREEE (reference sequence). Trimming removed 4 bases at V and 1 base at J, with 11 bases between. The CDR3 length is 14 residues. CDR3 nucleotide sequence: TGTGCCAGCAGCGTGGACATAACGAACACTGAAGCTTTCTTT. Residues: CASSVDITNTEAFF.

The chain couples TRBV15 to TRBJ1-2, with 8 bases aligning to TRBD1. V lost 1 base, J lost 8 bases, and 12 bases stayed unmatched. This CDR3 has 16 residues. Germline V lookup: CDR1 LNHNV, CDR2 YYDKDF (reference sequence). As DNA, the CDR3 is TGTGCCACCAGCAGAGGAGAACAGGGGGTCATAAGAGGCTACACCTTC. This codes for CATSRGEQGVIRGYTF. Combining the CDR3 with reference TRBV15 and TRBJ1-2 gives the whole variable domain DAMVIQNPRYQVTQFGKPVTLSCSQTLNHNVMYWYQQKSSQAPKLLFHYYDKDFNNEADTPDNFQSRRPNTSFCFLDIRSPGLGDTAMYLCATSRGEQGVIRGYTFGSGTRLTVV.

J is TRBJ1-6 and V is TRBV6-1; 10 nucleotides agree with TRBD1. The CDR3 covers 15 residues. Germline V gives CDR1 MNHNS, CDR2 SASEGT. Trimming cost V 7 bases and J 8 bases; bases outside gene matches: 8. The CDR3 is CASTGQGGSDSPLHF. The CDR3 coding sequence is TGTGCCAGCACAGGACAGGGGGGCTCGGATTCACCCCTCCACTTT.

The chain employs TRBV5-8 and TRBJ1-1, with unresolved D. CDR1 is SGHTS, CDR2 YDEGEE, per germline. The germline V and J ends were trimmed by 4 bases and 0 bases, with 7 bases remaining between them. The CDR3 spans 13 residues. The DNA for the CDR3 is TGTGCCAGCAGCCCTCAGTTGAACACTGAAGCTTTCTTT. Translation: CASSPQLNTEAFF.

J is TRBJ2-7 and V is TRBV7-2; D might be TRBD1 (6 bases). Trimming left V 5 bases short and J 2 bases short, with 10 bases between. CDR1 is SGHTA, CDR2 FQGNSA, per germline. The CDR3 covers 13 residues. CDR3 residues: CASSPGQPYEQYF. The CDR3 nucleotides are TGTGCCAGCAGCCCCGGACAGCCCTACGAGCAGTACTTC.

The chain recombines TRBV19 with TRBJ2-7; 7 bases fit TRBD1. With 3 bases clipped from V and 4 bases from J, the junction kept 9 bases outside the gene matches. Germline-derived CDR1 and CDR2 are LNHDA and SQIVND (reference sequence). The CDR3 totals 15 residues. CDR3 residues: CASSIHSGGPYEQYF. The CDR3 region has the DNA TGTGCCAGTAGTATTCATTCAGGGGGTCCTTACGAGCAGTACTTC.

V and J are TRBV11-2 and TRBJ2-5; D gene ambiguous. V lost 2 bases and J 5 bases, leaving 9 bases between the germline ends. The CDR3 spans 13 residues. Germline V gene lookup returns CDR1 SGHAT and CDR2 FQNNGV. CDR3 region: CASSLSSWETQYF. The CDR3 nucleotides are TGTGCCAGCAGCTTATCCAGTTGGGAGACCCAGTACTTC. Using reference TRBV11-2 and TRBJ2-5 for the parts outside the CDR3, the full variable domain is EAGVAQSPRYKIIEKRQSVAFWCNPISGHATLYWYQQILGQGPKLLIQFQNNGVVDDSQLPKDRFSAERLKGVDSTLKIQPAKLEDSAVYLCASSLSSWETQYFGPGTRLLVL.

CDR3 bases: TGTGCCAGCTCACCTAGGACAAACGCCTACGAGCAGTACTTC. As protein: CASSPRTNAYEQYF. This chain joins TRBV18 and TRBJ2-7, with TRBD1 as a possible D gene (5 bases). Germline V CDR1 and CDR2: KGHSH, LQKENI. Trimming stripped 3 bases from V and 2 bases from J, with 11 bases between. The CDR3 contains 14 residues.